The 2 T cell receptor beta chains given below trace back to one sample, sequenced in a study of beta chain features in type 1 diabetes. The entirety of the isolated RNA underwent reverse transcription, so expressed TCRB transcripts were sequenced. The repertoire was sequenced with immunoSEQ multiplex PCR; TCRdb's copy has only in-frame clones and lacks some. Of roughly 350,000 clones in the sample, 11% are singletons; the top ten hold about 0.015%. The specimen was naive CD4+ T cells from blood. The receptors come from a woman in her twenties or thirties in good health.

The V gene is TRBV7-9, the J gene TRBJ2-3, with 9 bases that match TRBD1. The CDR3 is 15 residues long. Germline V lookup: CDR1 SEHNR, CDR2 FQNEAQ (reference sequence). The junction had 6 bases not matched to a gene; V was cut back by 5 bases and J by 3 bases. The DNA for the CDR3 is TGTGCCAGCAGCCGCGGGACAGGGAGAACAGATACGCAGTATTTT. Its translation is CASSRGTGRTDTQYF.

This clone was seen more than once but under ten times. CDR3 nucleotide sequence: TGTGCCAGCAGCCTAGCGGGAGTTGGGGCCAACGTCCTGACTTTC. Encoded protein: CASSLAGVGANVLTF. The V gene is TRBV14, the J gene TRBJ2-6; 9 positions match TRBD2. The CDR3 contains 15 residues. Trimming cost V 4 bases and J 3 bases; bases outside gene matches: 1. From germline, CDR1 is SGHDN and CDR2 FVKESK.